This TCR beta chain was recovered during a study of blood T cells in healthy people across ages. The wider study: The template switching approach captured approximately one barcoded beta molecule for every two T cells.

The donors, healthy Caucasians from Russia, were aged about 6 to 95. Through a sample-barcoded 5' primer and a J-beta primer mix, a second PCR was run for roughly 6 to 11 cycles. The template-switch adaptor was a 5' adaptor with 12 random nucleotides. It tagged each cDNA molecule. TCRdb fed the 5' RACE reads into MiXCR, producing one record per CDR3 protein. The sample lists approximately 800,000 distinct CDR3 sequences; more than 45% were seen once. Study-wide results and caveats: Donor CMV infection status was unknown, possibly confounding age-related changes in expanded clonotypes.

Of note for this clonotype: What it recognizes is unknown.

The source of this sequence is a man aged 25 to 40 in good health. Sequencing used blood.

CDR3 loop: CASSPEFRGLSEKLFF. CDR3 in DNA: TGTGCCAGCAGCCCCGAGTTTCGGGGGTTAAGTGAAAAACTGTTTTTT. The chain employs TRBV7-9 and TRBJ1-4, with a weak D call TRBD1 (5 bases). Germline V lookup: CDR1 SEHNR, CDR2 FQNEAQ (reference sequence). This CDR3 contains 16 residues. V was shortened by 5 bases and J by 7 bases, with 20 bases between the two germline ends.